This T cell receptor (beta chain) emerged from a study of blood T cells in healthy people across ages (dated by TCRdb to between 2015 and 2016). General notes on the study: Template switching captured roughly one uniquely barcoded TCR beta cDNA molecule per two T cells in model experiments. Using deep sequencing normalized with unique cDNA molecular identifiers, the study measured how TCR beta repertoire diversity changes with age. Four age groups were formed from the donors: young (average approximately 17 years), middle-aged (around 37), aged (approximately 60) and long-lived (more than 75). Using the same blood draw, the study looked at two additional independent replicas of 1 million unique cDNA reads for two donors, one aged 18 to 30 and the other aged 80 or older. To avoid experimental bias, donors of different ages were randomly spread across the sequencing lanes. Here is what the overall study found, with its caveats: Since profiling was done on bulk unsorted PBMCs, naive and antigen-experienced compartments could not be conclusively compared. Donor CMV infection status was unknown, potentially confounding age-related changes in expanded clonotypes. The long-lived group showed more naive CD4+ T cells, fewer expanded clones and increased TCR diversity than the aged group, suggesting age selection. Observed TCR beta diversity correlated strongly with the percentage of naive T cells measured by flow cytometry. Total diversity estimates from one million sequenced T cells were considered lower bounds and underestimates. Observed TCR beta diversity per million T cells fell roughly linearly with age, and a significant reduction was already apparent by age roughly 40.

Remarks on this clonotype: Its antigen is not yet known. No quality values exist for individual bases; no much larger clone is one base distant.

The donors were roughly 38 Caucasian individuals from Russia, aged roughly 6 to 90 years, who were systemically healthy. Ten milliliters of peripheral blood were drawn from each donor into EDTA-treated Vacutainer tubes. PBMCs were isolated by Ficoll-Paque density-gradient centrifugation, with at least 7 million obtained per sample. Trizol reagent was used to extract total RNA from PBMCs, with at least 5.5 micrograms per sample. Naive CD45RAhigh/CD27high T cell percentages were measured by flow cytometry on a PBMC aliquot from every donor. The library was generated by 5' RACE. The instrument given in TCRdb is Illumina HiSeq 2500. A second PCR of about 6 to 11 cycles was run with a J-beta primer mix and a sample-barcoded 5' primer. Each TCR beta cDNA molecule received a unique molecular identifier from a template-switch 5' adaptor carrying 12 random nucleotides. Each sample yielded at least 2.5 million CDR3-containing paired-end reads. First-strand cDNA synthesis was performed from all RNA using the Mint cDNA synthesis kit, with priming by a TRBC-specific oligonucleotide. All cDNA was treated with uracil-DNA glycosylase and then went through a first 18-cycle PCR with the universal primers M1SS and BC2_uni_R. In the source study's methods: Normalization of each sample was performed by random selection of 1 million high-quality reads, each carrying a distinct molecular identifier. Reads sharing molecular identifiers were discarded rather than binned into consensus sequences. MiTCR, set to a Q25 quality threshold and the strictest error-elimination algorithm, was used for CDR3 identification, clonotype clustering and error correction. Lower-bound total TCR beta diversity was estimated with a nonparametric unseen species model using Euler transformation. TCRdb took the public reads, trimmed them with fastp at Q25, ran MiXCR for clone calling and kept in-frame beta chains. Rows matching on CDR3 protein sequence are summarized as one entry with the most common DNA and genes. TCRdb's processing, not the study's, gives the V and J calls here. The sample table holds 700,000 to 950,000 distinct CDR3 sequences, of which around 46% were seen once. The ten largest account for approximately 22% of the sample.

The CDR3 runs 15 amino acids, cysteine and phenylalanine included. Of all the DNA, just the CDR3 is kept, 45 bases in frame from base 1. Looking up the germline V gene yields CDR1 SNHLY and CDR2 FYNNEI. V loses 7 bases, J loses 4 bases, and the germline ends lie 17 bases apart. Sequencing was done on a sample of blood. The chain is encoded by TRBV2 joined to TRBJ1-5, with a weak D call of TRBD1 (6 bases match). This clonotype originated in a woman in her sixties in good health. The DNA is as follows: TGTGCCAGCAAGGGGCCAGGGGTGAAAAATCAGCCCCAGCATTTT. Its product reads: CASKGPGVKNQPQHF.